This is a list of T cell receptor beta chains from one sample in a study of T cells in Graves' hyperthyroidism and ophthalmopathy. Each CDR3 protein gets one entry after TCRdb re-called the multiplex PCR reads with MiXCR. The table includes nearly 600,000 distinct CDR3 sequences, approximately 15% detected once. Sequencing input: blood. These receptors came from a woman younger than 45 with Graves' hyperthyroidism that later progressed to Graves' ophthalmopathy. The CDR3 runs from the conserved cysteine through the conserved F or W. The D gene is left open where the match is weak.

NA,TRBV20-1,TRBJ1-5,CSARDSQGNQPQHF
TRBD1,TRBV11-3,TRBJ2-7,CASSSWTGEYYEQYF
NA,TRBV19,TRBJ1-4,CASSSGLGEKLFF
NA,TRBV29-1,TRBJ1-1,CSVWEGSDQMNTEAFF
TRBD1,TRBV30,TRBJ2-1,CACDDRASSYNEQFF
TRBD1,TRBV20-1,TRBJ1-2,CSAKTGTAYGYTF
NA,TRBV15,TRBJ2-7,CATSNRDIYHEQYF
NA,TRBV3-1,TRBJ2-2,CASSQDPGVTGELFF
NA,TRBV30,TRBJ2-7,CAWTVLILHEQYF
NA,TRBV6-1,TRBJ1-1,CASSPSFGHDEAFF
NA,TRBV30,TRBJ1-4,CAWSRHTPINEKLFF
NA,TRBV6-1,TRBJ2-5,CASTLGRTQETQYF
NA,TRBV2,TRBJ1-1,CASQPPNTEAFF
NA,TRBV20-1,TRBJ1-4,CSASPGVAEKLFF
TRBD1,TRBV7-6,TRBJ2-1,CASSRGGQGMGNEQFF
NA,TRBV9,TRBJ2-7,CASSASETESPHEQYF
TRBD1,TRBV27,TRBJ2-1,CASSLFWKTGAYNEQFF
TRBD2,TRBV28,TRBJ2-7,CASQTSGISSYEQYF
NA,TRBV14,TRBJ1-1,CASSAAAGLEAFF
NA,TRBV27,TRBJ2-2,CASWAGNTGELFF
NA,TRBV6-1,TRBJ2-5,CASSRRVAGGETQYF
TRBD2,TRBV20-1,TRBJ2-3,CSARGLAGPKGTQYF
NA,TRBV15,TRBJ2-7,CATSRDQIYEQYF
NA,TRBV11-2,TRBJ2-7,CASSLAREQYF
NA,TRBV5-1,TRBJ1-5,CASSLDSLQPQHF
NA,TRBV12-3/TRBV12-4,TRBJ1-6,CASSFLIFRVPGDSPLHF
NA,TRBV7-6,TRBJ2-7,CASSRPGDLSSYEQYF
NA,TRBV19,TRBJ1-5,CASTPSLGSNQPQHF
NA,TRBV11-2,TRBJ1-4,CASSWNHYSPRANEKLFF
NA,TRBV11-2,TRBJ1-5,CASSLGRRDSNQPQHF
NA,TRBV28,TRBJ2-2,CATPARQGGGDTGELFF
NA,TRBV7-2,TRBJ2-7,CATSPGGEQYF
NA,TRBV20-1,TRBJ2-3,CSATPVAGETQYF
TRBD1,TRBV28,TRBJ2-7,CASSSPGQGAYEQYF
TRBD2,TRBV9,TRBJ2-1,CASSPTSDSYNEQFF
TRBD2,TRBV30,TRBJ2-2,CAWSVGGRDTGELFF
NA,TRBV6-1,TRBJ1-1,CASRTAVGRDTEALF
NA,TRBV11-2,TRBJ2-2,CASSLLRFHTGELFF
NA,TRBV9,TRBJ1-2,CASSGQGYYGYTF
NA,TRBV19,TRBJ2-2,CASQGLVNTGELFF